A single T cell receptor beta chain is shown here with its context. Antigen specificity is unknown. PCR primers comprised 60 Vbeta and 13 Jbeta primers. Libraries were prepared by immunoSEQ multiplex PCR; TCRdb keeps only in-frame clonotypes and omits some of them. This specimen shows just over 150,000 clones; the ten leading clones hold over 1%. This sample was included in a study of cytomegalovirus exposure and HLA in healthy donors. Study-wide findings and caveats: In a later analysis, CMV-associated beta chains were mostly HLA-associated, it appeared. Immune exposure data for these donors was limited to CMV serostatus. Cytomegalovirus-associated status was assigned to 150 or so TCR beta chains. Published work reported that the classifier diagnosed cytomegalovirus status with high specificity and sensitivity.

The CDR3 has 16 residues. In germline, CDR1 is SGHRS, CDR2 YFSETQ. The trim removed 0 bases at V and 5 bases at J, leaving 9 bases unmatched. Sequenced sample: PBMCs. V and J are TRBV5-1 and TRBJ2-7, with TRBD1 matching 9 bases. This sequence originates from a woman aged 55-75 years in good health and CMV-seronegative. CDR3 nucleotides: TGCGCCAGCAGCTTGGCCGGACAGGGGACGAGCGACGAGCAGTACTTC. As protein: CASSLAGQGTSDEQYF.